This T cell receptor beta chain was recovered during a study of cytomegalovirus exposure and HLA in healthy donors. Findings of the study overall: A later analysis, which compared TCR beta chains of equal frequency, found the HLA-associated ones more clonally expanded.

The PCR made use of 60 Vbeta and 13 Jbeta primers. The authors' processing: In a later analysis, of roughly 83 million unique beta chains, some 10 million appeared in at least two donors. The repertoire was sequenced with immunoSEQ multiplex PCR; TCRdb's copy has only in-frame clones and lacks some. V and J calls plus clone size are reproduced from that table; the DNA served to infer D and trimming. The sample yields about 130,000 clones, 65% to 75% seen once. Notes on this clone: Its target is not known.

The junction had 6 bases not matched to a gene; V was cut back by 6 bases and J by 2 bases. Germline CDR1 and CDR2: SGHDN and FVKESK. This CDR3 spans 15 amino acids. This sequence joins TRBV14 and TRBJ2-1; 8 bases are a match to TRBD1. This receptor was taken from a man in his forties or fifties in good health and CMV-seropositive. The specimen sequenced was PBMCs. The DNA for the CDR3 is TGTGCCAGCAGTCGGACAGGGACAACCTACAATGAGCAGTTCTTC. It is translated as CASSRTGTTYNEQFF.